Listed here is a single T cell receptor beta chain. Its binding antigen is unknown. No qualities accompany the bases; no much larger clone lies one base away. Synthetic TCR analog templates were spiked into each PCR to estimate absolute template abundance from read counts. The immunoSEQ assay used bias-controlled V and J gene primers to amplify TCRbeta CDR3 regions from genomic DNA. Sequencing of rearranged TCRbeta segments was performed at approximately 20X coverage. Regarding the original processing steps: Clustering was used to correct sequencing errors, and CDR3s were annotated against IMGT so that V, D and J genes could be assigned. Out-of-frame and stop-codon sequences were excluded, and only productive TCRbeta rearrangements were used in downstream analyses. Clonality was computed as one minus Shannon entropy normalized by the log of the number of unique productive sequences. Fisher's exact test with Benjamini-Hochberg correction, using a cutoff of adjusted p below 0.01, was how clones that differed between time points or between blood and tumor were identified. What TCRdb holds here is the immuneACCESS table cut down to in-frame rearrangements. Part of the clones is not present; checked against another copy, under half of the missing clones reflect an unresolved V gene, and the others are unexplained. V, J and clone size derive from that table, while D and trimming were established from the DNA sequence. In this sample the table shows roughly 87,000 clones, approximately 88% of which occur a single time. The ten largest account for 0.97% of the sample.

CDR1 and CDR2 (SGHDN, FVKESK) derive from the germline V gene. Including the terminal cysteine and phenylalanine, the CDR3 comprises 13 residues. Kept here is only the CDR3 DNA, which spans 39 bases and is read in frame from base 1. V and J are truncated by 3 bases and 2 bases respectively, leaving an intervening sequence of 8 bases. The sample comes from a study of PD-L1 blockade in urothelial cancer (dated by TCRdb to about 2017). In terms of the full investigation: Every patient began therapy in about 2014 and was given atezolizumab 1,200 mg intravenously every 3 weeks. About 85% of the 29 patients were males with bladder-origin urothelial cancer, and about 65% of the roughly 30 reported a prior smoking history. An ECOG performance status of 0 or 1 was recorded for the patients, and 0 to 3 prior chemotherapy regimens had been received by the patients. Blood samples were analyzed 3 weeks after the start of treatment (second dose) and 6 weeks after the start of treatment. Blood samples gave a median of about 150,000 T cells and 80,000 to 95,000 unique TCRs, with a median clonality of 0.080. The study, an exploratory multi-omic analysis, examined somatic, immune and clinical correlates of response to PD-L1 blockade with atezolizumab in urothelial cancer. Pretreatment tumor samples, along with matched peripheral blood collected serially before and after atezolizumab treatment, underwent TCR sequencing. Durable clinical benefit was defined as a progression-free survival longer than 6 months, and TCR features were additionally tested against progression-free survival and overall survival. In the same patients, whole exome sequencing and RNA sequencing of pretreatment tumors were performed in addition to TCR sequencing. Durable clinical benefit was achieved by nine patients but not by the remaining 20. Pretreatment blood TCR-seq was available for about 28 patients, at least one posttreatment blood collection was obtained for around 24 patients, and tumor TCR-seq was available for around 24 patients.

The time point label, as the study defines it: pretreatment peripheral blood. A cohort of about 30 patients with locally advanced or metastatic urothelial carcinoma, treated at Memorial Sloan Kettering on a trial protocol, was included. Peripheral blood mononuclear cells were collected pretreatment and during treatment, with between 1 and 8 total time points obtained per patient. The Qiagen DNeasy Blood extraction kit was used to purify genomic DNA from total PBMCs and from tumor samples. Collected pretreatment and during treatment, PBMCs were isolated and stored as previously described. The paper as a whole reports these results and caveats: Among patients with durable benefit, tumor-associated TCR clones showed greater expansion in peripheral blood 3 weeks after treatment started (n ≈ 20, p = 0.022). Improved progression-free and overall survival was found to be associated with pretreatment peripheral blood TCR clonality below the median. Because the sample size was small (n of about 27) and many of the analyses were exploratory, the results are meant to be hypothesis-generating.

The sequence was obtained from a woman older than 75 with urothelial cancer. The sample was PBMCs, taken around atezolizumab (anti-PD-L1) treatment. The V and J segments used are TRBV14 and TRBJ2-7; no D segment can be confidently identified. The nucleotide sequence reads TGTGCCAGCAGCCATACAGTTACCTACGAGCAGTACTTC. The encoded protein is CASSHTVTYEQYF.